The 32 T cell receptor beta chains presented below share a single source sample, sequenced in a study of blood T cell repertoires in COVID-19. Generated by immunoSEQ multiplex PCR, the TCRdb table keeps only in-frame clones and is missing some. The sample shows fewer than 250,000 clones, around 87% of them seen only once. Sequences were obtained from peripheral blood. Receptor source: a man aged 55 to 69 with acute or convalescent COVID-19.

This clone was counted once. The chain is built from TRBV10-3 and TRBJ2-3; D not resolved. Trimming cost V 1 base and J 0 bases, with 11 bases left between them. Germline V gene sequence: CDR1 ENHRY, CDR2 SYGVKD. CDR3 length: 16 amino acids. CDR3 coding DNA: TGTGCCATCAGTGAGTGGGCAGCCTCAAGCACAGATACGCAGTATTTT. Translation gives CAISEWAASSTDTQYF.

V and J are TRBV9 and TRBJ1-5, with D unclear. The CDR3 length is 13 residues. Germline loops: CDR1 SGDLS, CDR2 YYNGEE. The V and J ends lost 4 bases and 6 bases respectively, with 11 bases between them. In nucleotides, the CDR3 is TGTGCCAGCAGCCCGCGGGTGGGTCAGCCCCAGCATTTT. It is translated as CASSPRVGQPQHF.

This chain uses TRBV2 with TRBJ1-1; D ambiguous. CDR3 size: 13 residues. Germline V gene sequence: CDR1 SNHLY, CDR2 FYNNEI. The V end lost 6 bases, the J end lost 5 bases, and 13 bases lay between the germline ends. The CDR3 coding sequence is TGTGCCAGCAGCCCTAGATTGGAAACTGAAGCTTTCTTT. This encodes CASSPRLETEAFF.

The chain couples TRBV6-4 to TRBJ1-5, with D perhaps TRBD1 (5 bases). Germline assignment: CDR1 MRHNA and CDR2 SNTAGT. The CDR3 runs 13 residues. V lost 5 bases and J lost 4, with 9 bases in between. The CDR3 region is CASSPQVNQPQHF. In DNA form, the CDR3 reads TGTGCCAGCAGTCCACAGGTGAATCAGCCCCAGCATTTT.

This chain joins TRBV6-6 and TRBJ1-4, with D possibly TRBD1 on 5 matching bases. This CDR3 contains 13 residues. Germline assignment: CDR1 MNHNY and CDR2 SVGAGI (reference sequence). V was cut by 2 bases and J by 8 bases, with 9 bases left in between. DNA for the CDR3: TGTGCCAGCAGTTACAGGGGAGGCGAAAAACTGTTTTTT. Translating gives CASSYRGGEKLFF.

The chain employs TRBV28 and TRBJ1-1, with TRBD1 matching over 7 bases. The V gene's germline CDR1 is MDHEN and CDR2 SYDVKM. This CDR3 has 15 residues. Trimming took 6 bases from V and 0 from J; bases not matched to a gene: 7. The CDR3 loop reads CASRGDRALNTEAFF. CDR3 nucleotide sequence: TGTGCCAGCAGGGGAGACAGGGCTCTGAACACTGAAGCTTTCTTT.

The rearrangement uses TRBV18 and TRBJ1-3; 8 positions match TRBD1. Germline assignment: CDR1 KGHSH and CDR2 LQKENI. Trimming took 3 bases from V and 2 from J; bases not matched to a gene: 3. The CDR3 is 15 residues long. Here the CDR3 DNA reads TGTGCCAGCTCACCGACAGGGGTTCCTGGAAACACCATATATTTT. Translated: CASSPTGVPGNTIYF.

The rearrangement links TRBV11-2 to TRBJ2-1; 16 nucleotides match TRBD2. Per the germline V gene, CDR1 is SGHAT and CDR2 is FQNNGV. This CDR3 has 19 residues. The V segment lost 0 bases and the J segment 8 bases; nucleotides outside the gene matches: 10. The CDR3 protein is CASSLDSGTSGGASYEQFF. DNA for the CDR3: TGTGCCAGCAGCTTAGATAGTGGGACTAGCGGGGGGGCCAGCTATGAGCAGTTCTTC.

This CDR3 reads CASSLDWRTGELFF. As DNA, the CDR3 is TGCGCCAGCAGCTTGGATTGGAGGACCGGGGAGCTGTTTTTT. The J gene is TRBJ2-2, the V gene TRBV5-1; a weak D match, TRBD2 (5 bases). CDR1 is SGHRS, CDR2 YFSETQ, per germline. With 0 bases removed from V and 5 bases from J, the gap between germline ends came to 8 bases. There are 14 residues in the CDR3.

The J gene is TRBJ2-3, the V gene TRBV29-1; the match to TRBD2 covers 8 bases. Germline CDR1 reads SQVTM; CDR2 reads ANQGSEA. With V trimmed by 5 bases and J by 4 bases, 8 bases remained unmatched. CDR3 length: 14 residues. CDR3 nucleotide sequence: TGCAGCGTTAGACGGGGGGGGATCGCAGATACGCAGTATTTT. It codes for CSVRRGGIADTQYF.

The chain joins TRBV19 to TRBJ1-1, with D possibly being TRBD1 (6 bases). V was shortened by 5 bases and J by 3 bases, with 16 bases between the two germline ends. Germline CDR1 reads LNHDA; CDR2 reads SQIVND (reference sequence). This CDR3 comprises 15 residues. CDR3 in DNA: TGTGCCAGTAGTGGTTACAGGGTTCAGGACACTGAAGCTTTCTTT. Protein product: CASSGYRVQDTEAFF.

The chain is built from TRBV19 and TRBJ1-2; D may be TRBD1 (6 bases). Germline lookup yields CDR1 LNHDA and CDR2 SQIVND (reference sequence). CDR3 length equals 15 residues. Trimming left V 8 bases short and J 0 bases short, with 16 bases between. The CDR3 is CASEKGDRSNYGYTF. CDR3 bases: TGTGCCAGTGAAAAGGGGGACCGGTCTAACTATGGCTACACCTTC.

V is TRBV19 and J is TRBJ1-1; D not resolved. Germline CDR1 reads LNHDA; CDR2 reads SQIVND (reference sequence). Trimming stripped 5 bases from V and 8 bases from J, with 15 bases between. The CDR3 length is 13 residues. Written as DNA, the CDR3 is TGTGCCAGTAGTGCCTCCGGACGGGAAGAAGCTTTCTTT. It specifies CASSASGREEAFF.

This sequence joins TRBV3-1 (or the pseudogene TRBV3-2) and TRBJ2-7; 8 nucleotides line up with TRBD1. This CDR3 is 14 amino acids long. V was clipped by 4 bases and J by 3 bases; unmatched bases: 5. Germline CDR1 and CDR2: LGHDT and YNNKEL (reference sequence). CDR3 in amino acids: CASSPGQALYEQYF. In DNA form, the CDR3 reads TGTGCCAGCAGCCCGGGACAGGCCCTCTACGAGCAGTACTTC.

The chain is built from TRBV7-2 and TRBJ1-5; unclear D gene. The CDR3 spans 13 residues. The V end was cut by 4 bases, the J end by 9 bases, with 13 bases between. Germline V gives CDR1 SGHTA, CDR2 FQGNSA. CDR3 amino acids: CASSSGLIRPQHF. CDR3 in DNA: TGTGCCAGCAGCTCAGGACTTATTCGGCCCCAGCATTTT.

The chain has TRBV6-5 and TRBJ1-1; the D gene is possibly TRBD1 (5 bases). V was pared by 6 bases and J by 4 bases, with 15 bases between. This CDR3 region has 14 residues. CDR1 MNHEY and CDR2 SVGAGI come from the germline V gene. Here the CDR3 reads CASRNGGEGTEAFF. DNA of the CDR3: TGTGCCAGCAGGAACGGAGGGGAGGGCACTGAAGCTTTCTTT.

V gene TRBV4-1 combines with J gene TRBJ2-3, with D tentatively TRBD2 (5 bases). The germline gives CDR1 MGHRA, CDR2 YSYEKL. The CDR3 is made up of 18 amino acids. V was cut by 0 bases and J by 2 bases, with 18 bases left in between. The DNA for the CDR3 is TGCGCCAGCAGCCAAGACGTGACACTAGTTACCCCCACAGATACGCAGTATTTT. It codes for CASSQDVTLVTPTDTQYF.

V usage is TRBV30 and J usage is TRBJ1-2, with D possibly being TRBD1 (5 bases). The CDR3 length is 13 residues. Per germline, CDR1 GTSNPN and CDR2 SVGIG (reference sequence). Trimming cost V 0 bases and J 6 bases, with 11 bases left between them. CDR3 protein: CAWSVRQTDGYTF. CDR3 DNA: TGTGCCTGGAGTGTACGGCAGACAGATGGCTACACCTTC.

This clone was seen once. The chain recombines TRBV6-5 with TRBJ1-1, with 9 bases fitting TRBD1. The germline CDR1 and CDR2 sequences are MNHEY and SVGAGI. V lost 5 bases to trimming and J lost 5 bases; unmatched junction nucleotides: 6. This CDR3 spans 14 amino acids. In DNA, the CDR3 is TGTGCCAGCAGTCCCCAGACAGGGGGGACTGAAGCTTTCTTT. Translating gives CASSPQTGGTEAFF.

V is TRBV5-1 and J is TRBJ1-6; TRBD1 aligns across 7 bases. In germline, CDR1 is SGHRS, CDR2 YFSETQ. Germline trimming cut 4 bases from V and 4 bases from J; bases unmatched to any gene: 8. The CDR3 contains 16 residues. Written as DNA, the CDR3 is TGCGCCAGCAGCCCGTCGACAGGGCCGTATAATTCACCCCTCCACTTT. The encoded protein is CASSPSTGPYNSPLHF.

The chain couples TRBV30 to TRBJ1-2; D might be TRBD1 (5 bases). The CDR3 spans 12 residues. Trimming removed 8 bases at V and 0 bases at J, with 10 bases between. Germline CDR1 GTSNPN, CDR2 SVGIG (reference sequence). CDR3 coding DNA: TGTGCCCGTGACAGCGCTAACTATGGCTACACCTTC. Amino acids: CARDSANYGYTF.

This chain connects TRBV2 to TRBJ2-7; 10 bases line up with TRBD1. Losses at the gene ends were 3 bases for V and 6 bases for J; bases not matched to a gene: 11. Germline CDR1 and CDR2: SNHLY and FYNNEI. CDR3 length equals 16 residues. The CDR3 loop is CASSDPGTGAGLEQYF. The CDR3 DNA follows: TGTGCCAGCAGTGATCCTGGGACAGGGGCGGGTCTCGAGCAGTACTTC.

This chain links TRBV7-8 with TRBJ1-5, with TRBD1 matching 9 bases. Germline CDR1 SGHVS, CDR2 FQNEAQ. The J segment lost 1 base and the V segment lost 5 bases, leaving 9 bases of the junction unmatched. This CDR3 comprises 17 residues. CDR3 protein: CASSGYFGTGSNQPQHF. The CDR3 nucleotides read TGTGCCAGCAGCGGTTACTTCGGGACAGGGAGCAATCAGCCCCAGCATTTT.

The V and J genes are TRBV5-6 and TRBJ2-5; D is uncertain. Between the trimmed V and J ends, which lost 4 bases and 7 bases, there was a span of 17 bases. CDR3 length: 14 residues. Germline V lookup: CDR1 SGHDT, CDR2 YYEEEE. The DNA of the CDR3 is TGTGCCAGCAGCGAGTCCGCCCGGCGAGGGACCCAGTACTTC. Translation: CASSESARRGTQYF.

This chain connects TRBV27 to TRBJ2-7; 7 bases fit TRBD1. The germline V gene has CDR1 MNHEY and CDR2 SMNVEV (reference sequence). V was pared by 6 bases and J by 3 bases, with 8 bases of the junction left unmatched. The length of the CDR3 is 14 residues. CDR3 DNA sequence: TGTGCCAGCAGGAAAGAACAGGGGAACTACGAGCAGTACTTC. This codes for CASRKEQGNYEQYF.

CDR3 sequence: CASRRRTNYNEQFF. Here the CDR3 DNA reads TGTGCCAGCAGGAGGAGAACCAACTACAATGAGCAGTTCTTC. This sequence joins TRBV6-5 and TRBJ2-1, with D unresolved. CDR1 is MNHEY, CDR2 SVGAGI, per germline. Deletions cut 6 bases from V and 3 bases from J, with 12 bases between. The CDR3 totals 14 residues.

The chain combines TRBV3-1 (or the pseudogene TRBV3-2) with TRBJ2-6, with TRBD1 matching over 8 bases. Germline V gene sequence: CDR1 LGHDT, CDR2 YNNKEL (reference sequence). V was clipped by 5 bases and J by 2 bases; unmatched bases: 5. This CDR3 region has 16 residues. CDR3 sequence (DNA): TGTGCCAGCAGCTTAACAGGGGGAACTGGGGCCAACGTCCTGACTTTC. Amino acids: CASSLTGGTGANVLTF.

The chain couples TRBV5-8 to TRBJ2-3; D gene ambiguous. The germline V and J ends were trimmed by 4 bases and 3 bases, with 21 bases remaining between them. CDR3 size: 17 residues. Germline V gene lookup returns CDR1 SGHTS and CDR2 YDEGEE. The DNA for the CDR3 is TGTGCCAGCAGCCCTGGCCTAGTGGCGGAGTGGACAGATACGCAGTATTTT. The encoded protein is CASSPGLVAEWTDTQYF.

The rearrangement joins TRBV5-4 to TRBJ2-2; 13 bases are shared with TRBD2. Germline V gene data show CDR1 as SGHNT and CDR2 as YYREEE (reference sequence). After removal of 6 bases from V and 5 bases from J, the junction contained 7 bases not matched to a gene. The CDR3 contains 16 residues. This chain's CDR3 is CASTGTSGALTGELFF. The CDR3 DNA reads as TGTGCCAGCACCGGGACTAGCGGGGCTCTTACCGGGGAGCTGTTTTTT.

The rearrangement links TRBV6-2 or TRBV6-3 to TRBJ2-4; 9 bases match TRBD2. V shed 2 bases, J shed 8 bases, and the junction held 19 bases outside the gene matches. Per germline, CDR1 MNHEY and CDR2 SVGEGT. CDR3 length equals 19 residues. The CDR3, as DNA: TGTGCCAGCAGTTACCCATCCCCCATAGCGGGGGCCGGGGCGGACATTCAGTACTTC. Its protein is CASSYPSPIAGAGADIQYF.

The V call is TRBV2, the J call TRBJ2-4; 8 nucleotides line up with TRBD2. Trimming removed 8 bases from V and 3 bases from J; junction bases left unmatched: 12. The CDR3 totals 16 residues. Looked up from germline, CDR1 is SNHLY and CDR2 is FYNNEI. The CDR3 nucleotides read TGTGCCAGCCCGGGGGGGCAGATCGCGGGCAAAAACATTCAGTACTTC. Translated: CASPGGQIAGKNIQYF.

The chain links TRBV7-9 to TRBJ2-7, with 11 bases fitting TRBD1. The germline gives CDR1 SEHNR, CDR2 FQNEAQ (reference sequence). V shed 5 bases and J 7 bases; nucleotides not matched to a gene: 10. The CDR3 spans 15 residues. DNA of the CDR3: TGTGCCAGCAGCCGTCTTGGGACAGGGGGTGGGGAGCAGTACTTC. Its protein product is CASSRLGTGGGEQYF.